This T cell receptor (beta chain) was sequenced for a study of tumor and adjacent non-tumor tissue in lung cancer. Study context: Aged roughly 31 to 80 years, patients included nine to ten men and roughly 5 women with stage I to III disease.

This clonotype has just one count. Its antigen is undetermined. One end of the junction fails to match germline, which may point to a read error. Study-wide results and caveats: Tumor tissue had significantly higher TCR diversity than normal lung.

Germline CDR1 is SGHAT and CDR2 is FQNNGV. This CDR3 has 14 residues. RNA was extracted from bulk tissue without any cell sorting. Donors were chemotherapy-naive, newly diagnosed lung cancer surgical patients in China, August–November 2014. The library came from three nested PCR rounds adapted from ARM-PCR protocols. TCRdb re-analysed the multiplex PCR reads in MiXCR, keeping a single row per CDR3 protein. The table shows under 150,000 distinct CDR3 sequences, with approximately 64% occurring only once. The chain recombines TRBV11-2 with TRBJ2-1; 7 nucleotides align to TRBD2. The sequenced sample consisted of lung tumor tissue. The sequence came from a man aged 55 to 69 with small cell lung cancer. The CDR3 region has the DNA TGTGCCATCAGCGCCCTAGCGGCCTACAATGAGCAATTCTTC. Protein sequence: CAISALAAYNEQFF.